This T cell receptor (beta chain) was identified in a study of T cell repertoires in cytomegalovirus infection. The V gene's germline CDR1 is DFQATT and CDR2 SNEGSKA (reference sequence). Trimming took off 5 bases at V and 7 bases at J, with 11 bases between the two ends. The CDR3 has 11 residues. TCRdb re-called the reads through MiXCR, storing one row per CDR3 protein. The sample has about 360,000 distinct CDR3 sequences, around 18% seen once. The sample comprised PBMCs. This sequence joins TRBV20-1 and TRBJ2-5; D remains ambiguous. The source of this sequence is a human donor in good health (CMV status not recorded). Some clones in this sample may be carry-over from other donors' samples. CDR3 sequence: CSASTQVTQYF. Written as DNA, the CDR3 is TGCAGTGCTTCCACTCAGGTGACCCAGTACTTC.